This entry lists 6 T cell receptor beta chains sequenced from one sample in a study of regulatory T cells in long-lasting Graves disease. Both iRepertoire HTBI primers and Arm-PCR of CDR3 regions were used to build the TCR beta libraries. TCRdb ran MiXCR on the multiplex PCR reads and lists one entry per CDR3 protein. The sample lists more than 650,000 distinct CDR3 sequences; 25% to 35% were seen once. The time point: persistent/refractory GD, antithyroid drugs over 5 years with positive TRAb. Construction of the TCR library relied on RNA isolated from PBMCs. The sequenced sample was peripheral blood mononuclear cells (PBMCs), obtained when the disease was refractory, from a patient treated with antithyroid drugs. The receptors originated from a female donor with Graves disease.

This clonotype was observed many times. The chain combines TRBV12-3 or TRBV12-4 with TRBJ1-1; no definite D call. V lost 6 bases and J 0 bases, leaving 14 bases between the germline ends. This CDR3 has 15 amino acids. This CDR3 reads CASSDPTNMNTEAFF. CDR3 nucleotide sequence: TGTGCCAGCAGCGACCCCACGAACATGAACACTGAAGCTTTCTTT.

This sequence joins TRBV30 and TRBJ1-1, with D perhaps TRBD1 (5 bases). Germline V lookup: CDR1 GTSNPN, CDR2 SVGIG (reference sequence). The germline V and J ends were trimmed by 3 bases and 5 bases, with 10 bases remaining between them. The CDR3 is made up of 12 amino acids. The CDR3 sequence is CAWSGWGTEAFF. CDR3 DNA: TGTGCCTGGAGCGGGTGGGGGACTGAAGCTTTCTTT.

This clonotype showed up many times. J is TRBJ1-2 and V is TRBV2; D remains unclear. From germline, CDR1 is SNHLY and CDR2 FYNNEI. V was cut by 0 bases and J by 6 bases, with 5 bases left in between. The CDR3 has 12 residues. DNA of the CDR3: TGTGCCAGCAGTGAAGCCTGGGATGGCTACACCTTC. Amino acid sequence: CASSEAWDGYTF.

V is TRBV20-1 and J is TRBJ1-5; possibly TRBD1 for D (5 bases). CDR3 length: 14 residues. Germline CDR1 DFQATT, CDR2 SNEGSKA (reference sequence). Trimming took off 0 bases at V and 7 bases at J, with 13 bases between the two ends. For the CDR3, the DNA is TGCAGTGCTAGAGATGTCGGGGCGGGCCAGCCCCAGCATTTT. It translates to CSARDVGAGQPQHF.

This clonotype has ten or more counts. The rearrangement joins TRBV28 to TRBJ1-1; D possibly corresponds to TRBD1 (5 bases). V lost 5 bases and J 11 bases, leaving 12 bases between the germline ends. From germline, CDR1 is MDHEN and CDR2 SYDVKM. The CDR3 extends over 11 amino acids. For the CDR3, the DNA is TGTGCCAGCAGTCCCTCCGGGGGGGCTTTCTTT. Protein sequence: CASSPSGGAFF.

This chain uses TRBV30 with TRBJ1-1, with D maybe TRBD1 (5 bases). In germline, CDR1 is GTSNPN, CDR2 SVGIG (reference sequence). V was clipped by 3 bases and J by 1 base, with 12 bases between them. The CDR3 has 14 amino acids. As DNA, the CDR3 is TGTGCCTGGAGGTTGGGGACCCCGAACACTGAAGCTTTCTTT. Translating it yields CAWRLGTPNTEAFF. Complete variable domain (other parts from reference TRBV30 and TRBJ1-1): SQTIHQWPATLVQPVGSPLSLECTVEGTSNPNLYWYRQAAGRGLQLLFYSVGIGQISSEVPQNLSASRPQDRQFILSSKKLLLSDSGFYLCAWRLGTPNTEAFFGQGTRLTVV.